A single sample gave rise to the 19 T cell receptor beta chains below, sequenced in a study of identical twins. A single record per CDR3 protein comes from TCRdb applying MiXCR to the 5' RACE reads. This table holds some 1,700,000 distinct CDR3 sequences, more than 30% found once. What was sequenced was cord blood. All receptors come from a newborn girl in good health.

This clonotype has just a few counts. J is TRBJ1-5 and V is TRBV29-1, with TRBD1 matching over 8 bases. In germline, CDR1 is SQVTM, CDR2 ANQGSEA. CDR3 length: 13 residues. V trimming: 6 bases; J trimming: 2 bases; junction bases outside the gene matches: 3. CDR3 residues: CSVADRGNQPQHF. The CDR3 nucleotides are TGCAGCGTCGCGGACAGGGGCAATCAGCCCCAGCATTTT.

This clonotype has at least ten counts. The CDR3 protein is CASSAGTPKYF. Here the CDR3 DNA reads TGTGCCAGCAGCGCTGGGACTCCGAAGTATTTT. The chain joins TRBV12-3 or TRBV12-4 to TRBJ2-3; possible D gene TRBD2, 6 bases. The CDR3 is 11 amino acids. V was pared by 6 bases and J by 13 bases, with 14 bases between.

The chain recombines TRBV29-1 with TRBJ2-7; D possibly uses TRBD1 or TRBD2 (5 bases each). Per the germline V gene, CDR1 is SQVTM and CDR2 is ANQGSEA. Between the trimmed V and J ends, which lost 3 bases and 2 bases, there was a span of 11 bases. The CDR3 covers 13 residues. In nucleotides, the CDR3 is TGCAGCGTTGAGGAAAGGGACCCCTACGAGCAGTACTTC. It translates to CSVEERDPYEQYF.

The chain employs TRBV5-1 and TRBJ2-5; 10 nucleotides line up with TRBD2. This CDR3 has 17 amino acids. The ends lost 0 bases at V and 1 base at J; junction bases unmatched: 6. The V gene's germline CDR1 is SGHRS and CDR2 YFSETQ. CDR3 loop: CASSLAGLAGAQETQYF. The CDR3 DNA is TGCGCCAGCAGCTTGGCGGGTCTAGCGGGAGCCCAAGAGACCCAGTACTTC.

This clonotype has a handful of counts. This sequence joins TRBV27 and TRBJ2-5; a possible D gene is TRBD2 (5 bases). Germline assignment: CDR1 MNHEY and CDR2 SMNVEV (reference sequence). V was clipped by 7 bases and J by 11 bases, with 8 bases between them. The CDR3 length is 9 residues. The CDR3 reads CASTREQYF. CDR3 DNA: TGTGCCAGCACGAGGGAGCAGTACTTC.

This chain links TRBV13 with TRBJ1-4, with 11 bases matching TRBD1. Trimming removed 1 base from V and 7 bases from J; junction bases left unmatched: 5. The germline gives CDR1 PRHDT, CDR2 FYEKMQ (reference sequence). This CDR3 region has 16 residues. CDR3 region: CASSLAGTGGIEKLFF. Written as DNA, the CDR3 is TGTGCCAGCAGCTTAGCCGGGACAGGGGGGATTGAAAAACTGTTTTTT.

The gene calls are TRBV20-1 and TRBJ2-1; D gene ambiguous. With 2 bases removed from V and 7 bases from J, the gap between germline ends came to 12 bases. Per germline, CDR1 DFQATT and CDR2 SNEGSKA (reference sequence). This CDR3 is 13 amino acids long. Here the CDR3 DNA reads TGCAGTGCTAGACTCCTACTTATAAATGAGCAGTTCTTC. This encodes CSARLLLINEQFF.

The CDR3 protein is CASSLPILTSYEQFF. In nucleotides, the CDR3 is TGTGCCAGCAGTTTGCCAATCTTAACCTCCTACGAGCAGTTCTTC. The chain joins TRBV12-3 or TRBV12-4 to TRBJ2-1; D is unclear. The CDR3 sequence is 15 residues long. Trimming took 3 bases from V and 10 from J, leaving 19 bases between them.

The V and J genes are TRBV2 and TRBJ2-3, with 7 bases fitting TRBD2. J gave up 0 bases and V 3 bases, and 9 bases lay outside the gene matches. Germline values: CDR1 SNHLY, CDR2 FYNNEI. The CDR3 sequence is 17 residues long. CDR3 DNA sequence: TGTGCCAGCAGTGAGGCCAGACTAGCTCTTAGCACAGATACGCAGTATTTT. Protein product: CASSEARLALSTDTQYF.

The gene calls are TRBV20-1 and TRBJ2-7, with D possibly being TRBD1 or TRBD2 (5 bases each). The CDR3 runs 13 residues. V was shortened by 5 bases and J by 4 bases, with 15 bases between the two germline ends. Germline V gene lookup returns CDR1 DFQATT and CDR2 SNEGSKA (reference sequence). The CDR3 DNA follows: TGCAGTGCTTCCCGGGGCAGGGCTTACGAGCAGTACTTC. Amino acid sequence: CSASRGRAYEQYF.

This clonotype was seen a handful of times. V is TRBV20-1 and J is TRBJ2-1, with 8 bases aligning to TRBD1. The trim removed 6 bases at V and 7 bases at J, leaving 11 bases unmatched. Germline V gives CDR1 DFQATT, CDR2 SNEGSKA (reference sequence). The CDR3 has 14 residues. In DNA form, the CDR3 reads TGCAGTGCCGCTTCCGGGACAGGAGCTAATGAGCAGTTCTTC. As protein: CSAASGTGANEQFF.

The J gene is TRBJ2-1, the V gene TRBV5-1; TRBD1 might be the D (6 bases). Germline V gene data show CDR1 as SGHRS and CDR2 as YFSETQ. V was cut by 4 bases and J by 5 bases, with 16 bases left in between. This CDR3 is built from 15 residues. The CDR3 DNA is TGCGCCAGCAGCCCCAACCCGGACAGCCACAATGAGCAGTTCTTC. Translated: CASSPNPDSHNEQFF.

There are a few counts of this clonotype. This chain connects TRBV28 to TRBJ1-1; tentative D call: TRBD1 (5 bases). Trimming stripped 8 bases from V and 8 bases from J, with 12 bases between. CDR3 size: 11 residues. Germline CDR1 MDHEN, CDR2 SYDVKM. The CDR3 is CASCGRAEAFF. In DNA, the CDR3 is TGTGCCAGCTGTGGCAGGGCAGAAGCTTTCTTT.

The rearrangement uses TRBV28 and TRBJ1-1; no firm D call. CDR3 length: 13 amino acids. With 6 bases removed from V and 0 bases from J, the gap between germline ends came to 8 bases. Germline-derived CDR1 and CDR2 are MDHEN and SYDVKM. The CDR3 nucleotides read TGTGCCAGCAGGAGGTCCATGAACACTGAAGCTTTCTTT. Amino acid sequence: CASRRSMNTEAFF.

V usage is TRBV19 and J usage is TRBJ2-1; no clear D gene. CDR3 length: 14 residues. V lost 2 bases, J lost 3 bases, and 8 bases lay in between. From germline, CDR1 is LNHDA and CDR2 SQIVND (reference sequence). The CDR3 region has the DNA TGTGCCAGTAGTATACGTCGGCACTACAATGAGCAGTTCTTC. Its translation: CASSIRRHYNEQFF.

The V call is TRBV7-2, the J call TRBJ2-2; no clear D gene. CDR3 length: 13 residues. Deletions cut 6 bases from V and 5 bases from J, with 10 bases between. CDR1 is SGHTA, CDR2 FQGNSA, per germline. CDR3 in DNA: TGTGCCAGCAGGTTAACGGGTACCGGGGAGCTGTTTTTT. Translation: CASRLTGTGELFF.

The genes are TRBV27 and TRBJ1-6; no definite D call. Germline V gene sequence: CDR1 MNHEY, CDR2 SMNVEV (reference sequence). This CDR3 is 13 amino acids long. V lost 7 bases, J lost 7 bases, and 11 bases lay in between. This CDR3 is CASKGGKNSPLHF. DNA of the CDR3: TGTGCCAGCAAAGGAGGGAAAAATTCACCCCTCCACTTT.

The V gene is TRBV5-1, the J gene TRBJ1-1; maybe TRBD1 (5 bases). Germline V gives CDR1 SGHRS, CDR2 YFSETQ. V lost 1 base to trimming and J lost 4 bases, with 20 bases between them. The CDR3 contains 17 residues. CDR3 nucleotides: TGCGCCAGCAGCTTGTTAATCCTACGGTCGGGGGGCACTGAAGCTTTCTTT. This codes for CASSLLILRSGGTEAFF.

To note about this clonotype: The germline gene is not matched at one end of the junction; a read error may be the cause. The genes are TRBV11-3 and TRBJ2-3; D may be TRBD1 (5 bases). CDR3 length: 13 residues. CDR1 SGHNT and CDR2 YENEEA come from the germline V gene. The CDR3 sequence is CASSGQAGDTRYF. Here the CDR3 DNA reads TGTGCCAGCAGCGGACAAGCTGGTGATACGCGGTATTTT.